This entry features one TCR beta chain sequence. This clone was seen a handful of times. The target of this receptor is not known. One base away there is no much larger clone; base qualities are not given. Libraries were prepared through the immunoSEQ multiplex PCR assay. A mixture of 60 forward primers for TCR Vbeta segments and 13 reverse primers for TCR Jbeta segments was used in the multiplex PCR. The CDR3 region of rearranged TCR beta genes was amplified from genomic DNA by a multiplex PCR assay. The Illumina HiSeq System was used to sequence the amplified TCR beta libraries as 87-base-pair reads. The paper's data handling went like this. A later analysis tallied 80 million to 95 million unique TCR beta chains across the 700 or so repertoires, and about 12 million of those chains were shared by two or more donors. Raw reads were error-corrected and collapsed into unique sequences with a nearest-neighbor algorithm that merged closely related sequences to remove PCR and sequencing errors. CDR3 sequences were aligned to IMGT reference sequences to assign V, D and J gene segments. Each retained sequence needed at least a six-nucleotide match to both a V gene segment and a J gene segment. A rearrangement was called productive if the CDR3 had no stop codons and remained in frame with V and J, and every other rearrangement was called non-productive. CDR3 was defined according to IMGT convention as the region running from the second conserved V-encoded cysteine to the conserved J-encoded phenylalanine. The earlier analysis of fewer than 750 of the donors excluded sequences that lacked an unambiguous match to a single V gene segment. In an earlier analysis of some 590 of the donors, a V segment was called functional when productive rearrangements were above 56.7%, and segregating when the standard deviation between donors exceeded 5%. A statistical classification framework was built for diagnosing cytomegalovirus status from the catalog of TCR beta chain sequences. In a later analysis, TCR nucleotide sequences were compared against IMGT/GENE-DB human TR gene sequences so that V and J genes could be assigned. Using the TCRdist pipeline, a later analysis assigned CDR3 sequences along with most-parsimonious VDJ recombination scenarios. In a later analysis, each TCR beta chain was defined by its CDR3 amino acid sequence together with its V-gene family, and reads lacking a unique V-gene family were excluded. In a later analysis, fewer than 650 highly shared, low-generation-probability nucleotide sequences were removed to address suspected cross-contamination and a sequencing artifact. A later analysis calculated a clonal expansion index for each public chain from normalized within-repertoire ranks of inferred template counts. In a later analysis, generation probabilities were computed with a VDJ recombination model fitted to out-of-frame rearrangements, and the resulting probabilities were checked against IGoR. In a later analysis, TCR-TCR, TCR-HLA and TCR-CMV co-occurrence was scored with hypergeometric tests, and a repertoire-size bias correction was applied to TCR pairs. In a later analysis, false discovery rates were estimated by permuting HLA or CMV assignments 20 times. A later analysis grouped co-occurring TCRs with DBSCAN, adding TCRdist sequence similarity when clustering within HLA-allele-positive subsets. For co-occurrence clustering, repertoires with fewer than 30,000 or more than 120,000 public chains were excluded, along with roughly 5 repertoires with anomalous nucleotide sharing. Here the immuneACCESS table is served through TCRdb, limited to in-frame sequences with V and J called. Missing clones are a known gap in these copies; in checked studies unresolved V genes cover under half, and the rest lacks a known reason. The V and J calls and the clone size are those of that table, but D and trimming were determined from the DNA. Recorded for this sample are 95,000 to 130,000 clones; around 10% of them occurred a single time. The top ten constitute roughly 3.1% of the sample.

From cysteine to phenylalanine, the CDR3 is 13 amino acids long. Only the CDR3 DNA is retained, 39 bases long and in frame from the first base. V and J are truncated by 0 bases and 10 bases respectively, leaving an intervening sequence of 10 bases. Taken from the germline V gene, the CDR1 and CDR2 loops are SGHDN and FVKESK. In total, roughly 670 healthy bone marrow donors made up the cohort. At the time of sampling, every cohort member was nominally healthy, though immune exposures that went unrecorded were likely present. The donor was CMV seronegative and was included in the group of around 320 seronegative cohort members. Every donor gave a peripheral blood sample, and the peripheral blood mononuclear cells from that sample were used for TCR beta sequencing. The Qiagen DNeasy Blood Extraction Kit was used to extract genomic DNA from the blood cell samples. This sample is drawn from a study of cytomegalovirus exposure and HLA in healthy donors (dated by TCRdb to about 2017). Broadly, across the study: In an earlier analysis of approximately 640 of the donors, approximately 260 Gb of sequence data and 100 million or so unique TCR beta sequences from roughly 180 million T cells were reported. An early release that covered 640 HLA-typed donors contained about 300 gigabases of sequencing data and about 84 million unique TCR sequences. The genetic ancestry cluster associated with self-reported Caucasian donors included 81% of the approximately 410 genotyped donors. The study was designed to test whether signatures of past pathogen exposure could be identified by cataloging public T cell receptors. The study used immunosequencing to profile the T cell repertoires of about 670 subjects and linked those repertoires to cytomegalovirus serostatus. A separate validation cohort of 100 to 150 different subjects was used in addition to the 666-subject first cohort. The study combined high-throughput TCR immunosequencing, statistical association of individual TCRs with disease status, and machine learning to predict cytomegalovirus infection status. A later analysis re-examined previously published TCR beta repertoires from around 670 donors and added high-resolution HLA genotyping to investigate patterns of TCR occurrence. In the later analysis, no new phenotypic data were used to find candidate immune exposures; instead, reliance was placed on TCR beta sequences and their occurrence across donors. In an earlier analysis of more than 550 of the donors, high-throughput TCR beta sequencing was used to judge whether each TCR beta V gene segment behaved as functional or pseudogenic. Alongside the repertoire data, information on donor age, sex, ethnicity and CMV serostatus was compiled. A later genetic analysis used genome-wide SNP genotypes for about three fifths of the roughly 700 donors, treating that subset as a discovery cohort. Every repertoire in the discovery cohort had been generated on one and the same sequencing platform. Both class I and class II loci were covered by HLA typing, at four-digit resolution. The number of donors typed differed by locus, with about 629-640 for A, B, C, DRB1 and DQB1, 522 for DQA1, over 600 for DPA1, and roughly 450 for DPB1. Several DR-DQ haplotypes were treated as single units for association and clustering because of strong linkage in the cohort. On average, roughly 250,000 unique TCR beta nucleotide sequences were sequenced per donor among a few hundred genotyped donors of the cohort, with roughly 20% of those sequences being non-productive.

Findings and caveats that apply to the study as a whole: A further reported finding was that TCR beta sequences accurately predicted the HLA-A and HLA-B alleles for most subjects in the first cohort. Because counts were too low, under 20 rarely observed V segments, including chromosome 9 orphons, were left out of the earlier analysis of roughly 600 of the donors. HLA typing was unavailable for some donors at each locus, so association tests used only the typed subset. Specific HLA alleles were associated with 15,000 to 20,000 TCR beta sequences at a false discovery rate of 0.05 in a later analysis. Only TCR beta chains were sequenced in this cohort, and the absence of alpha or paired-chain data limited detectable features. In an earlier analysis of several hundred of the donors, most TCR beta V segments were observed in productive rearrangements about 90% or about 30% of the time, broadly matching IMGT annotations. The presence/absence analyses assumed that sequencing depth was roughly uniform across donors, and that assumption may not be true. A total of 164 TCR beta chains were listed by the study as associated with cytomegalovirus. Cytomegalovirus status was reported to be diagnosed by the classifier with high specificity and sensitivity in both the original and validation cohorts. According to a later analysis, TCR association rates differed among HLA loci, with DRB1 alleles showing the most associated TCRs and HLA-C alleles showing the fewest. In vitro tests confirmed that a few of the cytomegalovirus-associated TCR beta chains recognize cytomegalovirus antigens. A later genetic analysis associated a missense DCLRE1C variant with V-gene and J-gene trimming of TCR beta chains, and an independent cohort replicated the association. Linkage disequilibrium might explain the correlated functional status among segregating V segments, but an unknown experimental factor could not be excluded. Several of the top co-occurrence clusters appeared to be linked to parvovirus B19, influenza, CMV and Epstein-Barr virus, according to a later analysis. When HLA alleles, especially DR and DQ, strongly co-occurred, TCR associations were difficult to assign to individual alleles. Some IMGT-functional V segments, including TRBV6-2 and TRBV6-3, could not be distinguished by the 87-base-pair reads and were therefore excluded. In a later genetic analysis, fewer N-insertions in productive TCRs were reported among donors in an Asian-associated ancestry cluster than the roughly 700-donor mean. Compared with equally common non-associated chains, HLA-associated TCR beta chains in a later analysis were more clonally expanded and had lower generation probabilities. In a later analysis, most CMV-associated TCR beta chains were found to appear HLA-restricted, with HLA associations seemingly driven largely by CMV exposure. For the cohort, immune exposure information was limited to CMV serostatus. Across donors, most TCR sequences were observed very rarely, whereas some public TCRs were present in many individuals. A cluster of highly shared sequence variants was judged likely to be a technical artifact of the sequencing pipeline. According to the authors, the approach could potentially be generalized to other disease states and immunological phenotypes.

The sequence was collected from a man aged 30 to 45 in good health and CMV-seronegative. The sample taken for sequencing was PBMCs. In this chain, TRBV14 is recombined with TRBJ2-1, with no D gene named confidently. The CDR3 protein is CASSQDLHTEQFF. Read as DNA, the sequence is TGTGCCAGCAGCCAAGATTTACACACAGAGCAGTTCTTC.